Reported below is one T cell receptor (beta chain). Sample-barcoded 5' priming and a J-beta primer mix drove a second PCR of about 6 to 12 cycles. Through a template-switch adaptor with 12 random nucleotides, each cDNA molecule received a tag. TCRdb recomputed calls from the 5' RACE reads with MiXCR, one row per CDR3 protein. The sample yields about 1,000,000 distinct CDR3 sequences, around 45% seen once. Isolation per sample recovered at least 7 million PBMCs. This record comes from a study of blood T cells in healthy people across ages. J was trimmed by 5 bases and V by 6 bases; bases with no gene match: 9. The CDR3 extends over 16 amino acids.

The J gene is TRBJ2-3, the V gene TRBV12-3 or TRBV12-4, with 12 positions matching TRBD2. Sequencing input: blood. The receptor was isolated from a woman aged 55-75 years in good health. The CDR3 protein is CASRVETSGRRDTQYF. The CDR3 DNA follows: TGTGCCAGCAGGGTTGAAACTAGCGGGAGGAGAGATACGCAGTATTTT.